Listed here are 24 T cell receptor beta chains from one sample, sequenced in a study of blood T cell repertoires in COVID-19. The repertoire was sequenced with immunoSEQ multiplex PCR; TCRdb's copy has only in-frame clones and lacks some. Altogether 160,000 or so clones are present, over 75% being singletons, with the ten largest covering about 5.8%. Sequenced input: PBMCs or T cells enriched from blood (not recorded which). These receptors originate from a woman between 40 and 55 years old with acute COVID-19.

The CDR3, as DNA: TGTGCCAGCAGCTCTCTAGGGGAGGGAAACTATGGCTACACCTTC. Translated, it gives CASSSLGEGNYGYTF. The rearrangement links TRBV7-9 to TRBJ1-2, with D maybe TRBD1 (5 bases). V lost 4 bases, J lost 2 bases, and 14 bases lay in between. Germline V gives CDR1 SEHNR, CDR2 FQNEAQ (reference sequence). The CDR3 is 15 amino acids.

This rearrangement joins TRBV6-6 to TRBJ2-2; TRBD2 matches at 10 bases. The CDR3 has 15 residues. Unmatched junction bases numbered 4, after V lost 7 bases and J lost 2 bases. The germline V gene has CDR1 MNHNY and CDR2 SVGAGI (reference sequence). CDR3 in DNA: TGTGCCAGCACCGTAGCGGGAGGCAACACCGGGGAGCTGTTTTTT. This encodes CASTVAGGNTGELFF.

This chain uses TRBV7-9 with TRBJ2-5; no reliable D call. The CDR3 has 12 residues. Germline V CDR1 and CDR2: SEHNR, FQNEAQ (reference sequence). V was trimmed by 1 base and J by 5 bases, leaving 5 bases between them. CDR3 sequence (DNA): TGTGCCAGCAGCTTAGGGCGGGAGACCCAGTACTTC. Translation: CASSLGRETQYF.

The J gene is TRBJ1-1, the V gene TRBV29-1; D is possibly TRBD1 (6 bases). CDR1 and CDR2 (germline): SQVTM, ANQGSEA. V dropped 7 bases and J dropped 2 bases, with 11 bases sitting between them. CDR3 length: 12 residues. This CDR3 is CSGRGANTEAFF. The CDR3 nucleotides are TGCAGCGGCAGGGGCGCAAACACTGAAGCTTTCTTT.

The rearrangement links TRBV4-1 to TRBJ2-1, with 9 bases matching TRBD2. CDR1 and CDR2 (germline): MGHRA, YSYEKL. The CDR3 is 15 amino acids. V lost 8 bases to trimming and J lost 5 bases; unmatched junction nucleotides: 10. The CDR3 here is CASRTFSGSNNEQFF. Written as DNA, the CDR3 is TGCGCCAGCCGTACCTTTAGCGGGAGCAACAATGAGCAGTTCTTC.

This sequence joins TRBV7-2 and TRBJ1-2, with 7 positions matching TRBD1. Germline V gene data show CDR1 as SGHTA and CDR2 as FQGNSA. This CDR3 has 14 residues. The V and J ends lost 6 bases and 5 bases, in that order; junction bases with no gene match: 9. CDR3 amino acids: CASSHRDRTYGYTF. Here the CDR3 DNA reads TGTGCCAGCAGTCACCGGGACAGAACATATGGCTACACCTTC.

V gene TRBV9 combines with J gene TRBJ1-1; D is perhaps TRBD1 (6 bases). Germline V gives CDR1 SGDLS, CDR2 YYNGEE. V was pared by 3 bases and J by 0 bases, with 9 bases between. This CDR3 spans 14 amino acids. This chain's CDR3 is CASSADRLNTEAFF. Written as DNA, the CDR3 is TGTGCCAGCAGCGCGGACAGATTGAACACTGAAGCTTTCTTT.

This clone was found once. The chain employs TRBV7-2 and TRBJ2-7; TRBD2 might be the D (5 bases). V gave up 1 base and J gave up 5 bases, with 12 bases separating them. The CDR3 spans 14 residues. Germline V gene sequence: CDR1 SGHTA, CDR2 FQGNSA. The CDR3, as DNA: TGTGCCAGCAGCTTAGACCAGGCCGGGAACGAGCAGTACTTC. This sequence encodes CASSLDQAGNEQYF.

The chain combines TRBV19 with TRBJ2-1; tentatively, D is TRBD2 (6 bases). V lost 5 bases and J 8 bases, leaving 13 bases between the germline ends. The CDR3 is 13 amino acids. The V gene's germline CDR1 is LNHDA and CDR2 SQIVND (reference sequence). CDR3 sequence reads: CASSAGRGDEQFF. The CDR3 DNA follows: TGTGCCAGTAGTGCGGGACGGGGAGATGAGCAGTTCTTC.

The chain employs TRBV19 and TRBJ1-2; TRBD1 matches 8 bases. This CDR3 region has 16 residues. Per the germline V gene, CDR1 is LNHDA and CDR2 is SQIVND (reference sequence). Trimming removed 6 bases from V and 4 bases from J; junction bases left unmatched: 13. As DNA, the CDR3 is TGTGCCAGTAGGATAACCTTCGACAGGGGTGGCTATGGCTACACCTTC. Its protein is CASRITFDRGGYGYTF.

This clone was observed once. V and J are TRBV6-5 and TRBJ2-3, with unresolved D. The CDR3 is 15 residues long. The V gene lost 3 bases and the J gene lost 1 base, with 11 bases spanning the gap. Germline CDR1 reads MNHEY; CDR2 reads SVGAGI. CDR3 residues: CASSYSSYRTDTQYF. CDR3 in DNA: TGTGCCAGCAGTTATAGCAGTTACCGCACAGATACGCAGTATTTT.

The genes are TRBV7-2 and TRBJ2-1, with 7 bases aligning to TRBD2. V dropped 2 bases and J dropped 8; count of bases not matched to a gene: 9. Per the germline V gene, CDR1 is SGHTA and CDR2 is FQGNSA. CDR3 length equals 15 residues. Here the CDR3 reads CASSLKGGSVDEQFF. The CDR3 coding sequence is TGTGCCAGCAGCTTAAAAGGCGGGAGTGTCGATGAGCAGTTCTTC. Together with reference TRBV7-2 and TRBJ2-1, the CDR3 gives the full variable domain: GAGVSQSPSNKVTEKGKDVELRCDPISGHTALYWYRQSLGQGLEFLIYFQGNSAPDKSGLPSDRFSAERTGGSVSTLTIQRTQQEDSAVYLCASSLKGGSVDEQFFGPGTRLTVL.

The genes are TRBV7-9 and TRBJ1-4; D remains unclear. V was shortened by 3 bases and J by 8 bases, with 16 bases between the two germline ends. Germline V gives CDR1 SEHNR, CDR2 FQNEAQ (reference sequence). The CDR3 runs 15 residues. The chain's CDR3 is CASSFERSKNEKLFF. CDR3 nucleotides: TGTGCCAGCAGCTTCGAAAGGAGTAAAAACGAAAAACTGTTTTTT.

The CDR3 is CASSFSGGSSYEQYF. The CDR3 region has the DNA TGTGCCAGCAGCTTTAGCGGGGGCAGCTCCTACGAGCAGTACTTC. The chain is built from TRBV5-4 and TRBJ2-7; 9 bases match TRBD2. The CDR3 loop spans 15 amino acids. V trimming: 2 bases; J trimming: 0 bases; junction bases outside the gene matches: 3. Germline assignment: CDR1 SGHNT and CDR2 YYREEE (reference sequence).

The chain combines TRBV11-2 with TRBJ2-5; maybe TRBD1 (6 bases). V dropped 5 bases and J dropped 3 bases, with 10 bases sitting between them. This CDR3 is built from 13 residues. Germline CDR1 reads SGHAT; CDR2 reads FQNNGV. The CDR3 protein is CASSPDSKETQYF. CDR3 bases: TGTGCCAGCAGCCCGGACAGTAAAGAGACCCAGTACTTC.

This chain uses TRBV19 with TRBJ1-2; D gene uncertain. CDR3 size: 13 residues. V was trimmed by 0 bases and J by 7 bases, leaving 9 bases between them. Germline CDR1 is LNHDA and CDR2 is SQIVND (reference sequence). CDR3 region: CASSIDQRSGYTF. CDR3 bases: TGTGCCAGTAGTATAGATCAACGTAGTGGCTACACCTTC.

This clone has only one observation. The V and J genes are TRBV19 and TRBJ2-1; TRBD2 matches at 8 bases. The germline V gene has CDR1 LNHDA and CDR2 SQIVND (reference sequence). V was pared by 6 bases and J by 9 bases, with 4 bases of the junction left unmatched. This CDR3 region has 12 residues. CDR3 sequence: CASSLTSAEQFF. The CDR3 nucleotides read TGTGCCAGTAGCCTGACTAGCGCTGAGCAGTTCTTC.

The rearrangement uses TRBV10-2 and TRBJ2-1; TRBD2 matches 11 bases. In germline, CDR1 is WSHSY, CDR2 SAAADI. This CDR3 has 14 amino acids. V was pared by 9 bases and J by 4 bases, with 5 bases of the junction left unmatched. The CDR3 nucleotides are TGCGCCAGTATAGCGGGAGGGCTGTACAATGAGCAGTTCTTC. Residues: CASIAGGLYNEQFF.

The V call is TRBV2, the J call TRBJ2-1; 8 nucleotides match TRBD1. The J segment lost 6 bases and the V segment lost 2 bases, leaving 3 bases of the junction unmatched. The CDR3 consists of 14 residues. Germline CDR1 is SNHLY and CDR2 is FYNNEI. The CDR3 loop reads CASSERTGSNEQFF. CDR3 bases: TGTGCCAGCAGTGAAAGGACAGGGAGCAATGAGCAGTTCTTC.

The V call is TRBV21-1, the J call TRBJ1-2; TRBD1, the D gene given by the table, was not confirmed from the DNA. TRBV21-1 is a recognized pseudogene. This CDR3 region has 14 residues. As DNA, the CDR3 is TGTGCCAGCAGCCGCGACAGGTGTAACTATGGCTACACCTTC. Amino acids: CASSRDRCNYGYTF.

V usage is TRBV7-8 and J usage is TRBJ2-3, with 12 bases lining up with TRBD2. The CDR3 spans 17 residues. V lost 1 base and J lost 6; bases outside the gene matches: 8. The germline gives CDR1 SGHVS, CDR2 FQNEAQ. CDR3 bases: TGTGCCAGCAGCTTAGTTGGGACTAGCGGGTGGGGGGATACGCAGTATTTT. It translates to CASSLVGTSGWGDTQYF.

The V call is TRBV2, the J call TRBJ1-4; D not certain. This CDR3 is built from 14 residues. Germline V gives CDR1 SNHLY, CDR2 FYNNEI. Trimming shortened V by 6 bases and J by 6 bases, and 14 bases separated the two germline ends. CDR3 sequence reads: CASSAQRGYEKLFF. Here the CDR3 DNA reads TGTGCCAGCAGCGCCCAACGGGGTTATGAAAAACTGTTTTTT.

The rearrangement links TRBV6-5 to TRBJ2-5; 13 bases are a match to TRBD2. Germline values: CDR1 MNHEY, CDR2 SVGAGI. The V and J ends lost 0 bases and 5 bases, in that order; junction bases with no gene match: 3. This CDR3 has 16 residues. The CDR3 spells CASSYSVLAGGETQYF. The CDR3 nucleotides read TGTGCCAGCAGTTACTCGGTACTAGCGGGAGGGGAGACCCAGTACTTC.

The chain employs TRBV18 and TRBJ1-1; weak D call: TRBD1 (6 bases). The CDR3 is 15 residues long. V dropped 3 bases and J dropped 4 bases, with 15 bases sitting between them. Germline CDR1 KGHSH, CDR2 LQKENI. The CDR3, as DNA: TGTGCCAGCTCACCTACAGGGAATGGGCGCACTGAAGCTTTCTTT. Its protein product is CASSPTGNGRTEAFF. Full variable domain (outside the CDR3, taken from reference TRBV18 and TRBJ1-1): NAGVMQNPRHLVRRRGQEARLRCSPMKGHSHVYWYRQLPEEGLKFMVYLQKENIIDESGMPKERFSAEFPKEGPSILRIQQVVRGDSAAYFCASSPTGNGRTEAFFGQGTRLTVV.